This TCR beta chain was captured in a study of identical twins (TCRdb year 2016). About the investigation overall: To test whether fetal clonotypes persist, this study deep-sequenced TCR alpha and beta repertoires from monozygotic twins, from unrelated adults of various ages, and from cord blood. To rule out contamination, the twin experiments were replicated at different times with different library preparation protocols. The paper's findings and limits, for the study overall: Zero-insertion analyses could be partly confounded by invariant T cells such as MAIT and iNKT, though diverse VJ usage argued against such confounding for most clonotypes. In monozygotic twins, recombination models systematically underestimated out-of-frame TCR alpha sharing, but the models matched the sharing seen between unrelated individuals. Fewer insertions were carried by abundant cord blood beta clonotypes; a weaker similar trend was observed in young adult naive repertoires, while no such trend was observed in memory repertoires. Because the same donors could not be followed over many years, the conclusions relied on cross-sectional statistical analysis. Excess twin sharing in beta out-of-frame sequences was weaker because fewer shared sequences lowered the signal-to-noise ratio. Out-of-frame TCR alpha sequences shared between twins showed an excess of low generation-probability sequences compared with coincidental sharing between unrelated individuals.

Preparation of the library involved 5' RACE. Sequencing relied on an Illumina HiSeq 2000. A universal primer binding site was added through template switching, and the final cDNA carried a unique molecular identifier so that TCR cDNA molecules could be counted accurately. Specific primers in the conserved constant-segment region were used to synthesize first-strand cDNA for TCR alpha and beta chains. To control for contamination, every cDNA library carried two barcodes: a SMART-Mk sample barcode plus Illumina barcodes. Two successive PCR steps introduced TruSeq adapter sequences along with Illumina sample barcodes. Sequencing of the TCR alpha and beta cDNA libraries was done on the Illumina HiSeq platform using custom primers. Regarding the original processing steps: MiGEC processed the raw reads to extract unique molecular identifiers, while MiXCR was used to determine the CDR3 positions. Recombination models were inferred per individual with the repgenHMM and IGoR tools using an EM algorithm. The analysis of shared clonotypes was done with the tcR package in R, with sharing normalized by the product of cloneset sizes. Out-of-frame nonproductive sequences were analyzed to study raw recombination free of thymic and clonal selection effects. The public reads were quality trimmed at Q25 with fastp and then assembled into clones with MiXCR by TCRdb, keeping productive beta chains. When rows share a CDR3 protein, they turn into one entry using the most common DNA and genes. The V and J calls, along with clone size, are taken from TCRdb and not from the paper's own processing. In all, the sample holds 600,000 to 700,000 distinct CDR3 sequences, and around 20% of those were seen once. Of the sample, about 4.3% is held by the ten largest clones.

V lost 0 bases and J lost 2 bases, and the count of bases not matched to a germline gene is 7. In the germline V gene, CDR1 corresponds to SGHDN and CDR2 to FVKESK. The CDR3 spans 17 residues, from the cysteine through the phenylalanine. This entry keeps only the CDR3 DNA: 51 bases, framed from base 1. In this sample, this clonotype turned up many times. No antigen is known for it. No base qualities exist here, and no much larger clone lies one base off it. All donors were healthy Caucasians. Three pairs of female monozygotic twins, all aged roughly 18 to 29 years, made up the twin cohort. Peripheral blood mononuclear cells were the source from which RNA for the TCR libraries was isolated. The same specimen was also included in a second study, on T cells expressing NK-cell markers. As that second study puts it: Fewer than ten donors provided sorted CD3+CD56+NKG2C+, CD3+CD56+NKG2C- and CD3+CD56-NKG2C+ T-cell subsets, whose TCR beta-chain repertoires were profiled. Among the eight sequenced donors, seven were HCMV-seropositive and one was HCMV-seronegative. To restrict sorting to alphabetaTCR-expressing T cells, an anti-gammadeltaTCR antibody was added in several experiments. In six donors, the dominant CD3+CD56+NKG2C+ clonotypes were among the top 10 CD8+ clonotypes and accounted for about 1.0-7.5% of CD8+ T cells. Those dominant clonotypes were again the most abundant among CD3+CD56-NKG2C+ cells in a handful of donors, at roughly 28.3-60.1%. It remained unclear whether the expanded NKG2C-expressing T cell clones were specific for HCMV antigens. The study sequenced eight donors, all healthy volunteers chosen at random: three men and five women. A commercial ELISA kit detecting HCMV-specific IgG in serum was used to determine HCMV serostatus. For five or six donors, unsorted PBMC were also used to sequence bulk peripheral blood T-cell repertoires. MIGEC was used to demultiplex reads and group the reads by UMI, and MiTCR was used to assemble and quantify clonotypes. To exclude erroneous sequences, any TCR cDNA sequence not supported by at least two reads was discarded. The tcR package was used for downstream repertoire analysis, with clonotypes matched between fractions based on CDR3 nucleotide sequence plus V segment. VDJmatch was used to annotate antigen specificity against VDJdb, with one amino acid substitution in CDR3 allowed.

The clonotype comes from a woman younger than 30 in good health. Recombination joined TRBV14 with TRBJ2-1; the junction holds 7 bases that match TRBD1. The sample consisted of PBMCs. CDR3 region: CASSQDPRTGPYNEQFF. The DNA reads TGTGCCAGCAGCCAAGATCCGAGGACAGGACCCTACAATGAGCAGTTCTTC.